This TCR beta chain was identified during a study of cytomegalovirus exposure and HLA in healthy donors. Turning to the study itself: HLA-typed donors were the source of about 85 million unique TCRs, which an early data release held. Researchers found that just over 80% of about 400 genotyped donors fell within the Caucasian-associated ancestry cluster.

In the PCR, 60 Vbeta and 13 Jbeta primers were used. Generated by immunoSEQ multiplex PCR, the TCRdb table keeps only in-frame clones and is missing some. The sample holds 130,000 to 150,000 clones; over 60% are singletons and the top ten take about 13%. In germline, CDR1 is MNHEY, CDR2 SMNVEV (reference sequence). The CDR3 is 18 residues long. V lost 4 bases to trimming and J lost 2 bases; unmatched junction nucleotides: 15. The receptor comes from a man between 35 and 55 years old in good health and CMV-seropositive. The chain has TRBV27 and TRBJ2-3, with 7 bases identical to TRBD2. Sequences were obtained from PBMCs. In DNA form, the CDR3 reads TGTGCCAGCAGTTCCCCCCTCAGGGCGGGAGCGACCACAGATACGCAGTATTTT. Translation gives CASSSPLRAGATTDTQYF.